This T cell receptor (beta chain) was recovered during a study of T cells in localized non-small cell lung cancer. Method: immunoSEQ multiplex PCR; TCRdb's copy keeps in-frame clones and lacks some. The top ten hold around 16% of the sample, which has tens of thousands of clones, roughly four fifths seen once. CDR1 is MNHEY, CDR2 SVGAGI, per germline. The junction had 8 bases not matched to a gene; V was cut back by 6 bases and J by 7 bases. The length of the CDR3 is 15 residues. Specimen: peripheral blood, collected before any cancer treatment. The receptor was isolated from a male donor at least 60 years old with stage III squamous cell lung carcinoma. The chain recombines TRBV6-5 with TRBJ1-6, with 8 bases aligning to TRBD1. CDR3 nucleotides: TGTGCCAGCAGGATCCGACAGGGGTACAATTCACCCCTCCACTTT. Amino acids: CASRIRQGYNSPLHF.